Following are 21 T cell receptor beta chains from one sample sequenced in a study of OX40 agonist ivuxolimab in advanced cancers. Libraries were prepared through the immunoSEQ multiplex PCR assay. Entries here come from immuneACCESS through TCRdb and include only in-frame sequences with V and J called. Some clones fail to appear in such tables; in the studies checked, an unresolved V gene covers under half of the shortfall, and the cause of the remainder is unknown. In all, the sample holds tens of thousands of clones, and 89% of those were seen once. The ten largest clones take up around 3.6% of the sample. Sequenced here: CD4+ or CD8+ T cells sorted from blood, sampled in a trial of the OX40 agonist ivuxolimab. Every receptor here comes from an adult with an advanced solid tumor such as melanoma, head and neck, liver or kidney cancer.

Here the CDR3 reads CASSLVVAGRQETQYF. The CDR3 DNA reads TGTGCCAGCAGCTTAGTGGTAGCGGGTCGCCAAGAGACCCAGTACTTC. The genes are TRBV11-3 and TRBJ2-5, with 7 nucleotides matching TRBD2. The CDR3 extends over 16 amino acids. Germline lookup yields CDR1 SGHNT and CDR2 YENEEA. J gave up 1 base and V 1 base, and 6 bases lay outside the gene matches.

This sequence joins TRBV21-1 and TRBJ1-1; the table's D call, TRBD1, has no DNA check behind it. TRBV21-1 is a documented pseudogene. CDR3 length: 16 residues. The CDR3, as DNA: TGTGCCAGCAGCAAAGATTCCCTCGACAGGGACACTGAAGCTTTCTTT. This sequence encodes CASSKDSLDRDTEAFF.

The chain combines TRBV10-3 with TRBJ2-3; 13 bases map to TRBD2. This CDR3 has 16 residues. Germline CDR1 reads ENHRY; CDR2 reads SYGVKD. V lost 6 bases to trimming and J lost 0 bases; unmatched junction nucleotides: 3. CDR3 residues: CAIRKGLAGSTDTQYF. DNA for the CDR3: TGTGCCATCAGAAAGGGACTAGCGGGAAGCACAGATACGCAGTATTTT.

The chain combines TRBV5-1 with TRBJ1-1; D uncertain. Deletions cut 4 bases from V and 1 base from J, with 11 bases between. CDR3 size: 14 residues. Germline V gene data show CDR1 as SGHRS and CDR2 as YFSETQ. The CDR3 region has the DNA TGCGCCAGCAGCCCGAGGAGCTCGAACACTGAAGCTTTCTTT. Translated, it gives CASSPRSSNTEAFF.

This sequence joins TRBV19 and TRBJ2-2, with TRBD1 matching 8 bases. Trimming at V came to 6 bases and at J to 1 base, leaving 1 base not matched to a gene. Germline loops: CDR1 LNHDA, CDR2 SQIVND (reference sequence). CDR3 length: 14 residues. The CDR3 sequence: CASRGQVNTGELFF. Written as DNA, the CDR3 is TGTGCCAGTAGGGGACAGGTGAACACCGGGGAGCTGTTTTTT.

This chain connects TRBV25-1 to TRBJ2-3; D call uncertain. Trimming removed 3 bases at V and 4 bases at J, with 2 bases between. Germline V CDR1 and CDR2: MGHDK, SYGVNS. The CDR3 runs 11 residues. The CDR3 protein is CASSEPDTQYF. The CDR3 DNA sequence: TGTGCCAGCAGTGAGCCAGATACGCAGTATTTT.

This chain links TRBV18 with TRBJ2-3; TRBD2 matches 7 bases. There are 15 residues in the CDR3. V lost 2 bases to trimming and J lost 0 bases; unmatched junction nucleotides: 2. Germline-derived CDR1 and CDR2 are KGHSH and LQKENI. Written as DNA, the CDR3 is TGTGCCAGCTCACCAAATAGCGGGAGCACAGATACGCAGTATTTT. Its translation: CASSPNSGSTDTQYF.

The chain is built from TRBV7-6 and TRBJ2-3, with D perhaps matching TRBD1 (6 bases). Germline loops: CDR1 SGHVS, CDR2 FNYEAQ. Trimming took off 2 bases at V and 2 bases at J, with 17 bases between the two ends. This CDR3 is built from 17 residues. In nucleotides, the CDR3 is TGTGCCAGCAGCTTATTTTCCCCTCGGACAGTCACAGATACGCAGTATTTT. Its translation: CASSLFSPRTVTDTQYF.

This chain links TRBV5-1 with TRBJ1-3, with a weak D call TRBD1 (5 bases). This CDR3 contains 15 residues. Germline V gives CDR1 SGHRS, CDR2 YFSETQ. V was shortened by 0 bases and J by 0 bases, with 7 bases between the two germline ends. The CDR3, as DNA: TGCGCCAGCAGCTTGGGACAGCACTCTGGAAACACCATATATTTT. Protein: CASSLGQHSGNTIYF.

The rearrangement uses TRBV2 and TRBJ1-2; D gene uncertain. The germline gives CDR1 SNHLY, CDR2 FYNNEI. The CDR3 is 14 residues long. The ends were cut back, 5 bases at V and 2 bases at J, with 12 bases in the middle. In nucleotides, the CDR3 is TGTGCCAGCAGTCCCCAAAGTGAGAACTATGGCTACACCTTC. This sequence encodes CASSPQSENYGYTF. The entire variable domain, with the rest obtained from reference TRBV2 and TRBJ1-2, is as follows: EPEVTQTPSHQVTQMGQEVILRCVPISNHLYFYWYRQILGQKVEFLVSFYNNEISEKSEIFDDQFSVERPDGSNFTLKIRSTKLEDSAMYFCASSPQSENYGYTFGSGTRLTVV.

V is TRBV28 and J is TRBJ2-1; tentatively, D is TRBD1 (5 bases). V was pared by 2 bases and J by 4 bases, with 6 bases between. CDR3 size: 13 residues. From germline, CDR1 is MDHEN and CDR2 SYDVKM. CDR3 coding DNA: TGTGCCAGCAGTTTACAGGGATACAATGAGCAGTTCTTC. It codes for CASSLQGYNEQFF. The entire variable domain, with the rest obtained from reference TRBV28 and TRBJ2-1, is as follows: DVKVTQSSRYLVKRTGEKVFLECVQDMDHENMFWYRQDPGLGLRLIYFSYDVKMKEKGDIPEGYSVSREKKERFSLILESASTNQTSMYLCASSLQGYNEQFFGPGTRLTVL.

The chain recombines TRBV23-1 with TRBJ2-2, with D maybe TRBD1 (6 bases). TRBV23-1 is identified as an open reading frame with a role that is uncertain. V lost 2 bases, J lost 3 bases, and 16 bases lay in between. This CDR3 spans 17 amino acids. CDR3 region: CASSQSLGGEDTGELFF. The CDR3 DNA sequence: TGCGCCAGCAGTCAAAGTCTTGGGGGCGAGGACACCGGGGAGCTGTTTTTT.

V gene TRBV7-3 combines with J gene TRBJ2-1, with 7 nucleotides matching TRBD2. The germline V gene encodes CDR1 SGHTA and CDR2 FQGTGA. The CDR3 is 14 residues long. The trim removed 1 base at V and 6 bases at J, leaving 3 bases unmatched. In DNA, the CDR3 is TGTGCCAGCAGCTTAAGCAGACTAGCCAATGAGCAGTTCTTC. Encoded protein: CASSLSRLANEQFF. The variable domain in full, completed from reference TRBV7-3 and TRBJ2-1, reads GAGVSQTPSNKVTEKGKYVELRCDPISGHTALYWYRQSLGQGPEFLIYFQGTGAADDSGLPNDRFFAVRPEGSVSTLKIQRTERGDSAVYLCASSLSRLANEQFFGPGTRLTVL.

The J gene is TRBJ2-1, the V gene TRBV5-4; 10 bases match TRBD1. Trimming took 4 bases from V and 10 from J; bases not matched to a gene: 17. Germline V lookup: CDR1 SGHNT, CDR2 YYREEE (reference sequence). CDR3 length: 17 amino acids. The chain's CDR3 is CASSIDRGQIKQWEQFF. The CDR3 nucleotides are TGTGCCAGCAGCATAGACAGGGGGCAGATCAAACAATGGGAGCAGTTCTTC.

This chain joins TRBV2 and TRBJ1-2; D may be TRBD1 (5 bases). Germline CDR1 and CDR2: SNHLY and FYNNEI. Trimming stripped 4 bases from V and 4 bases from J, with 10 bases between. This CDR3 is built from 13 residues. In DNA form, the CDR3 reads TGTGCCAGCAGTGGACAGTCCACCTATGGCTACACCTTC. Translated: CASSGQSTYGYTF.

This sequence joins TRBV4-1 and TRBJ2-3, with TRBD2 matching 13 bases. The CDR3 covers 17 residues. Germline loops: CDR1 MGHRA, CDR2 YSYEKL. Trimming took 1 base from V and 1 from J; bases not matched to a gene: 2. The CDR3 here is CASSQGLAGGGTDTQYF. Here the CDR3 DNA reads TGCGCCAGCAGCCAAGGACTAGCGGGAGGCGGCACAGATACGCAGTATTTT.

This clone was seen only once. V and J are TRBV4-1 and TRBJ1-5; TRBD1 might be the D (5 bases). Germline V lookup: CDR1 MGHRA, CDR2 YSYEKL. Trimming removed 4 bases from V and 4 bases from J, with 11 bases in between. The CDR3 covers 14 residues. The CDR3, as DNA: TGCGCCAGCAGCCCAACGGGGCTAAATCAGCCCCAGCATTTT. Translated: CASSPTGLNQPQHF.

V gene TRBV30 combines with J gene TRBJ1-5; 8 bases map to TRBD1. V shed 1 base and J 7 bases; nucleotides not matched to a gene: 3. The CDR3 extends over 13 amino acids. The germline CDR1 and CDR2 sequences are GTSNPN and SVGIG (reference sequence). The CDR3 protein is CAWSEQGDQPQHF. CDR3 sequence (DNA): TGTGCCTGGAGTGAACAGGGGGACCAGCCCCAGCATTTT.

The chain employs TRBV6-4 and TRBJ1-1; TRBD1 agrees at 7 bases. This CDR3 contains 13 residues. J gave up 8 bases and V 5 bases, and 8 bases lay outside the gene matches. CDR1 is MRHNA and CDR2 is SNTAGT in the germline V gene. The CDR3 loop is CASSFRGQLEAFF. The CDR3 DNA sequence: TGTGCCAGCAGTTTCCGGGGACAGTTGGAAGCTTTCTTT.

V usage is TRBV7-2 and J usage is TRBJ1-2; D remains unclear. Trimming stripped 5 bases from V and 4 bases from J, with 11 bases between. The CDR3 totals 13 residues. Germline V gene data show CDR1 as SGHTA and CDR2 as FQGNSA. The chain's CDR3 is CASSPDTIYGYTF. The DNA of the CDR3 is TGTGCCAGCAGCCCCGACACAATCTATGGCTACACCTTC.

The count of this clone is one. The chain carries TRBV10-1 and TRBJ2-1, with 8 bases lining up with TRBD1. Per the germline V gene, CDR1 is WNHNN and CDR2 is SYGVQD (reference sequence). V was clipped by 6 bases and J by 7 bases; unmatched bases: 5. The CDR3 covers 13 residues. The CDR3 is CASRGGQANEQFF. In DNA form, the CDR3 reads TGCGCCAGCAGGGGGGGACAGGCAAATGAGCAGTTCTTC.